These 25 T cell receptor beta chains came from one sample sequenced in a study of T cell clones after liver transplantation. Assay: immunoSEQ multiplex PCR; the TCRdb copy retains only in-frame clones and omits some. The repertoire has 50,000 to 60,000 clones, approximately 70% of them found once; the top ten carry about 2.7%. This material consisted of CD4+ T cells from blood, taken at the approximately 16-month timepoint. The receptor set was obtained from a human patient who received a liver transplant. Some of the T cells may derive from the graft donor.

J is TRBJ2-7 and V is TRBV7-2; D is unclear. V was cut by 4 bases and J by 2 bases, with 9 bases left in between. Germline V gene data show CDR1 as SGHTA and CDR2 as FQGNSA. CDR3 length: 13 residues. The CDR3 is CASSSFGTYEQYF. CDR3 sequence (DNA): TGTGCCAGCAGCTCCTTTGGGACCTACGAGCAGTACTTC.

The chain employs TRBV18 and TRBJ2-1; 8 bases are shared with TRBD2. The CDR3 has 15 residues. With 6 bases clipped from V and 2 bases from J, the junction kept 6 bases outside the gene matches. The germline gives CDR1 KGHSH, CDR2 LQKENI. The CDR3 spells CASSSGGGTYNEQFF. In nucleotides, the CDR3 is TGTGCCAGCTCTTCCGGCGGGGGGACCTACAATGAGCAGTTCTTC.

The rearrangement links TRBV9 to TRBJ1-2, with a possible D match to TRBD1 (5 bases). CDR3 length: 12 amino acids. Trimming left V 2 bases short and J 6 bases short, with 8 bases between. Germline lookup yields CDR1 SGDLS and CDR2 YYNGEE. CDR3 bases: TGTGCCAGCAGCGTGACCAGGGATGGCTACACCTTC. Its protein product is CASSVTRDGYTF.

The chain combines TRBV6-1 with TRBJ1-5; D is unresolved. V lost 1 base and J lost 8, with 24 bases in between. There are 18 residues in the CDR3. Germline V gene data show CDR1 as MNHNS and CDR2 as SASEGT. CDR3 nucleotide sequence: TGTGCCAGCAGTGAAGAGCCCCTTGCCCGGGCCACTATCAAGCCCCAGCATTTT. Its protein product is CASSEEPLARATIKPQHF.

The V and J genes are TRBV18 and TRBJ2-5, with 10 bases aligning to TRBD1. V lost 2 bases to trimming and J lost 2 bases; unmatched junction nucleotides: 5. Germline CDR1 is KGHSH and CDR2 is LQKENI. The CDR3 spans 16 residues. The CDR3 DNA is TGTGCCAGCTCACCATTGAGGACAGGGGGACAAGAGACCCAGTACTTC. It translates to CASSPLRTGGQETQYF.

This clone was counted a few times. This chain joins TRBV30 and TRBJ1-1; 7 nucleotides line up with TRBD1. The length of the CDR3 is 13 residues. J gave up 5 bases and V 1 base, and 4 bases lay outside the gene matches. Germline V lookup: CDR1 GTSNPN, CDR2 SVGIG (reference sequence). The CDR3 loop reads CAWSADRRTEAFF. As DNA, the CDR3 is TGTGCCTGGAGTGCGGACAGGAGAACTGAAGCTTTCTTT.

The V and J genes are TRBV4-3 and TRBJ2-3, with D tentatively TRBD1 (6 bases). V shed 0 bases and J shed 0 bases, with 13 bases lying between them. The CDR3 spans 17 residues. CDR1 LGHNA and CDR2 YSLEER come from the germline V gene. The CDR3 nucleotides are TGCGCCAGCAGCCAAGATCTTAAGGGGGTTAGCACAGATACGCAGTATTTT. Protein product: CASSQDLKGVSTDTQYF.

The chain has TRBV18 and TRBJ2-3; D unresolved. CDR1 is KGHSH and CDR2 is LQKENI in the germline V gene. The V gene lost 4 bases and the J gene lost 2 bases, with 7 bases spanning the gap. This CDR3 is 13 amino acids long. The CDR3 DNA reads as TGTGCCAGCTCACTCAGATACACAGATACGCAGTATTTT. Amino acid sequence: CASSLRYTDTQYF. The full variable domain, completed using reference TRBV18 and TRBJ2-3, is NAGVMQNPRHLVRRRGQEARLRCSPMKGHSHVYWYRQLPEEGLKFMVYLQKENIIDESGMPKERFSAEFPKEGPSILRIQQVVRGDSAAYFCASSLRYTDTQYFGPGTRLTVL.

V gene TRBV11-3 combines with J gene TRBJ1-2, with 9 bases matching TRBD1. J lost 5 bases, V lost 5 bases, and 6 bases had no gene match. This CDR3 is built from 14 residues. Germline loops: CDR1 SGHNT, CDR2 YENEEA. The CDR3 region has the DNA TGTGCCAGCAGCGCGCTCGGACAGGGGTATGGCTACACCTTC. It translates to CASSALGQGYGYTF. Using reference TRBV11-3 and TRBJ1-2 for the parts outside the CDR3, the full variable domain is EAGVVQSPRYKIIEKKQPVAFWCNPISGHNTLYWYLQNLGQGPELLIRYENEEAVDDSQLPKDRFSAERLKGVDSTLKIQPAELGDSAVYLCASSALGQGYGYTFGSGTRLTVV.

This chain connects TRBV14 to TRBJ2-7; D perhaps matches TRBD1 (5 bases). V shed 2 bases and J shed 0 bases, with 11 bases lying between them. The CDR3 has 15 residues. From germline, CDR1 is SGHDN and CDR2 FVKESK. The CDR3 protein is CASSQNQGGSYEQYF. The CDR3 DNA reads as TGTGCCAGCAGCCAAAACCAGGGCGGCTCCTACGAGCAGTACTTC.

The gene calls are TRBV5-1 and TRBJ2-5; possibly TRBD1 for D (6 bases). V lost 7 bases, J lost 3 bases, and 19 bases lay in between. CDR1 is SGHRS, CDR2 YFSETQ, per germline. This CDR3 has 15 residues. CDR3 bases: TGCGCCAGCGGACCACAGGGAGTGCGCGAAGAGACCCAGTACTTC. Encoded protein: CASGPQGVREETQYF.

The chain employs TRBV2 and TRBJ2-1, with TRBD2 matching over 7 bases. In germline, CDR1 is SNHLY, CDR2 FYNNEI. V was pared by 1 base and J by 9 bases, with 3 bases of the junction left unmatched. The CDR3 length is 13 residues. The CDR3 DNA follows: TGTGCCAGCAGTGAAGGACTAGCAAGTGAGCAGTTCTTC. Translated, it gives CASSEGLASEQFF. Using reference TRBV2 and TRBJ2-1 for the parts outside the CDR3, the full variable domain is EPEVTQTPSHQVTQMGQEVILRCVPISNHLYFYWYRQILGQKVEFLVSFYNNEISEKSEIFDDQFSVERPDGSNFTLKIRSTKLEDSAMYFCASSEGLASEQFFGPGTRLTVL.

The chain recombines TRBV11-2 with TRBJ1-4, with D perhaps TRBD1 (6 bases). V gave up 5 bases and J gave up 0 bases, with 19 bases separating them. Germline V CDR1 and CDR2: SGHAT, FQNNGV. This CDR3 is 18 amino acids long. CDR3 in DNA: TGTGCCAGCAGCCCCCAGGGGCGAAGTAGGGCAACTAATGAAAAACTGTTTTTT. Amino acid sequence: CASSPQGRSRATNEKLFF.

The CDR3 bases are TGTGCCAGTCAGGGACTAGCTAACACCGGGGAGCTGTTTTTT. Its protein product is CASQGLANTGELFF. The chain joins TRBV7-9 to TRBJ2-2, with TRBD2 identical over 9 bases. Unmatched junction bases numbered 4, after V lost 9 bases and J lost 2 bases. The CDR3 totals 14 residues. Germline V gene lookup returns CDR1 SEHNR and CDR2 FQNEAQ (reference sequence).

The chain employs TRBV21-1 and TRBJ2-7. TRBV21-1 is classified as a pseudogene. The CDR3 runs to 15 residues. In nucleotides, the CDR3 is TGTGCCAGCAGCAAAGTCCCGATATCCTCCTACGAGCAGTACGTC. The encoded protein is CASSKVPISSYEQYV.

The gene calls are TRBV30 and TRBJ2-3; D possibly corresponds to TRBD1 (6 bases). This CDR3 has 14 residues. Germline V lookup: CDR1 GTSNPN, CDR2 SVGIG (reference sequence). The ends were cut back, 0 bases at V and 3 bases at J, with 10 bases in the middle. The CDR3 loop reads CAWSVGQGTDTQYF. DNA for the CDR3: TGTGCCTGGAGTGTAGGGCAGGGGACAGATACGCAGTATTTT.

CDR3 nucleotides: TGTGCTAGTGGTTTGGTACTGGGAACCAGCACAGATACGCAGTATTTT. Translated: CASGLVLGTSTDTQYF. The chain uses TRBV12-5 and TRBJ2-3; no firm D call. This CDR3 is built from 16 residues. Trimming removed 0 bases at V and 0 bases at J, with 10 bases between. Germline CDR1 and CDR2: LGHNT and FRNRAP.

The rearrangement joins TRBV7-6 to TRBJ2-3; D possibly corresponds to TRBD2 (7 bases). Per the germline V gene, CDR1 is SGHVS and CDR2 is FNYEAQ. Between the trimmed V and J ends, which lost 5 bases and 2 bases, there was a span of 11 bases. CDR3 length equals 14 residues. The CDR3 region is CASSPGGPTDTQYF. The CDR3 DNA follows: TGTGCCAGCAGCCCGGGGGGCCCCACAGATACGCAGTATTTT.

The CDR3 region has the DNA TGTGCCAGCAGCTTAGCGGAGGATTCACCCCTCCACTTT. This translates into CASSLAEDSPLHF. V usage is TRBV7-8 and J usage is TRBJ1-6; D uncertain. The CDR3 covers 13 residues. Trimming stripped 0 bases from V and 8 bases from J, with 5 bases between. The germline V gene encodes CDR1 SGHVS and CDR2 FQNEAQ. Using reference TRBV7-8 and TRBJ1-6 for the parts outside the CDR3, the full variable domain is GAGVSQSPRYKVAKRGQDVALRCDPISGHVSLFWYQQALGQGPEFLTYFQNEAQLDKSGLPSDRFFAERPEGSVSTLKIQRTQQEDSAVYLCASSLAEDSPLHFGNGTRLTVT.

This clone was picked up a small number of times. The chain joins TRBV29-1 to TRBJ1-2; D gene uncertain. Trimming left V 3 bases short and J 4 bases short, with 9 bases between. CDR1 and CDR2 (germline): SQVTM, ANQGSEA. CDR3 size: 12 residues. The CDR3 region has the DNA TGCAGCGTTGAGGGTTCGGTCTATGGCTACACCTTC. Protein product: CSVEGSVYGYTF.

The V gene is TRBV27, the J gene TRBJ1-1; no clear D gene. There are 13 residues in the CDR3. From germline, CDR1 is MNHEY and CDR2 SMNVEV (reference sequence). The V end was cut by 3 bases, the J end by 0 bases, with 5 bases between. CDR3 nucleotide sequence: TGTGCCAGCAGTTTCCGGGTGAACACTGAAGCTTTCTTT. Residues: CASSFRVNTEAFF.

The chain links TRBV28 to TRBJ1-5, with a tentative D call TRBD1 (5 bases). The CDR3 length is 14 residues. Germline V gene lookup returns CDR1 MDHEN and CDR2 SYDVKM. The V and J ends lost 7 bases and 0 bases respectively, with 10 bases between them. CDR3 in amino acids: CASKRDSSNQPQHF. In DNA form, the CDR3 reads TGTGCCAGCAAAAGAGACAGTAGCAATCAGCCCCAGCATTTT.

This clone was counted between two and nine times. The chain joins TRBV11-3 to TRBJ1-3; D is undetermined. The germline CDR1 and CDR2 sequences are SGHNT and YENEEA. The CDR3 extends over 13 amino acids. The V end was cut by 5 bases, the J end by 1 base, with 6 bases between. CDR3 region: CASSLESGNTIYF. The CDR3 DNA is TGTGCCAGCAGCCTCGAGTCTGGAAACACCATATATTTT.

This clone is medium-sized in the sample. V usage is TRBV11-2 and J usage is TRBJ2-2; D is tentatively TRBD1 or TRBD2 (5 bases each). Germline V gene lookup returns CDR1 SGHAT and CDR2 FQNNGV. V lost 5 bases to trimming and J lost 3 bases, with 13 bases between them. The CDR3 has 15 amino acids. CDR3 nucleotides: TGTGCCAGCAGCGACGCCGGGACGTACACCGGGGAGCTGTTTTTT. Protein: CASSDAGTYTGELFF.

This chain's CDR3 is CASSSPGTGIYEQYV. CDR3 nucleotide sequence: TGTGCCAGCAGCTCTCCAGGGACAGGGATCTACGAGCAGTACGTC. V usage is TRBV11-2 and J usage is TRBJ2-7; the match to TRBD1 covers 9 bases. V gave up 4 bases and J gave up 3 bases; unmatched junction bases: 7. The CDR3 runs to 15 residues. Looked up from germline, CDR1 is SGHAT and CDR2 is FQNNGV.